The 14 T cell receptor beta chains in this list originate from one sample, sequenced in a study of T cell responses to AZD1222 COVID-19 vaccine. Sequenced by immunoSEQ multiplex PCR; TCRdb stores in-frame clones only, minus some. The sample has 160,000 or so clones; 85% to 95% are singletons. The material sequenced was peripheral blood, taken on day 0 of AZD1222 vaccination. These receptors were taken from an adult in good health.

The V and J genes are TRBV12-5 and TRBJ1-5; no reliable D call. This CDR3 is built from 24 residues. CDR1 and CDR2 (germline): LGHNT, FRNRAP. V dropped 6 bases and J dropped 4 bases, with 43 bases sitting between them. The DNA of the CDR3 is TGTGCTAGTGGCTCCATTTATTGGGAGGAAACCTCGTGGGCCCCTACTAAGGAAAATCAGCCCCAGCATTTT. Amino acid sequence: CASGSIYWEETSWAPTKENQPQHF.

The chain links TRBV2 to TRBJ2-7; perhaps D is TRBD1 or TRBD2 (5 bases each). Germline loops: CDR1 SNHLY, CDR2 FYNNEI. CDR3 length: 12 residues. V gave up 4 bases and J gave up 4 bases, with 8 bases separating them. In nucleotides, the CDR3 is TGTGCCAGCAGTGTGAGGGGTTACGAGCAGTACTTC. This codes for CASSVRGYEQYF. Combining the CDR3 with reference TRBV2 and TRBJ2-7 gives the whole variable domain EPEVTQTPSHQVTQMGQEVILRCVPISNHLYFYWYRQILGQKVEFLVSFYNNEISEKSEIFDDQFSVERPDGSNFTLKIRSTKLEDSAMYFCASSVRGYEQYFGPGTRLTVT.

The chain couples TRBV2 to TRBJ2-7; 10 positions agree with TRBD2. The CDR3 runs to 14 residues. Trimming took 8 bases from V and 3 from J; bases not matched to a gene: 7. The germline V gene encodes CDR1 SNHLY and CDR2 FYNNEI. The CDR3 spells CASRPSGRNYEQYF. The DNA of the CDR3 is TGTGCCAGCCGCCCTAGCGGGAGAAACTACGAGCAGTACTTC. The entire variable domain, with the rest obtained from reference TRBV2 and TRBJ2-7, is as follows: EPEVTQTPSHQVTQMGQEVILRCVPISNHLYFYWYRQILGQKVEFLVSFYNNEISEKSEIFDDQFSVERPDGSNFTLKIRSTKLEDSAMYFCASRPSGRNYEQYFGPGTRLTVT.

The chain joins TRBV5-6 to TRBJ1-3; no reliable D call. V lost 0 bases, J lost 0 bases, and 10 bases lay in between. The CDR3 spans 16 residues. CDR1 is SGHDT, CDR2 YYEEEE, per germline. The CDR3 spells CASSLAVGISGNTIYF. CDR3 nucleotide sequence: TGTGCCAGCAGCTTGGCGGTCGGAATCTCTGGAAACACCATATATTTT.

Concerning this clone itself: The sample contains more than one DNA sequence encoding this CDR3. The rearrangement joins TRBV19 to TRBJ2-5, with TRBD2 identical over 10 bases. V lost 1 base to trimming and J lost 4 bases; unmatched junction nucleotides: 12. The CDR3 contains 18 residues. Germline V gene sequence: CDR1 LNHDA, CDR2 SQIVND (reference sequence). CDR3: CASSIGAGAGGPGETQYF. For the CDR3, the DNA is TGTGCCAGTAGTATAGGGGCGGGAGCGGGAGGGCCAGGAGAGACCCAGTACTTC.

The chain couples TRBV7-6 to TRBJ1-1, with 7 nucleotides matching TRBD1. V lost 1 base to trimming and J lost 1 base; unmatched junction nucleotides: 3. Germline values: CDR1 SGHVS, CDR2 FNYEAQ. There are 15 residues in the CDR3. CDR3 sequence (DNA): TGTGCCAGCAGCTTAGAGGGGGCTAGGAACACTGAAGCTTTCTTT. Translation: CASSLEGARNTEAFF. The full variable domain, in which reference TRBV7-6 and TRBJ1-1 provide the parts outside the CDR3, is GAGVSQSPRYKVTKRGQDVALRCDPISGHVSLYWYRQALGQGPEFLTYFNYEAQQDKSGLPNDRFSAERPEGSISTLTIQRTEQRDSAMYRCASSLEGARNTEAFFGQGTRLTVV.

J is TRBJ2-3 and V is TRBV27, with D tentatively TRBD2 (6 bases). Germline-derived CDR1 and CDR2 are MNHEY and SMNVEV (reference sequence). With 6 bases removed from V and 0 bases from J, the gap between germline ends came to 10 bases. The CDR3 is 14 residues long. The CDR3 DNA follows: TGTGCCAGCAGCCGACTAGACAGCACAGATACGCAGTATTTT. Translating gives CASSRLDSTDTQYF.

The J gene is TRBJ1-1, the V gene TRBV18; TRBD1 matches at 8 bases. Per germline, CDR1 KGHSH and CDR2 LQKENI. J was trimmed by 3 bases and V by 5 bases; bases with no gene match: 8. The CDR3 is 15 residues long. CDR3 DNA sequence: TGTGCCAGCTCATTAAAACAGGGGGTTTACACTGAAGCTTTCTTT. It yields the protein CASSLKQGVYTEAFF.

This clone was seen just once. The chain joins TRBV5-1 to TRBJ1-6; possibly TRBD1 for D (5 bases). The CDR3 consists of 16 residues. Germline V gene sequence: CDR1 SGHRS, CDR2 YFSETQ. V dropped 1 base and J dropped 9 bases, with 17 bases sitting between them. This CDR3 is CASSLYSDSLSSPLHF. In DNA, the CDR3 is TGCGCCAGCAGCTTGTACTCAGACAGCCTGAGTTCACCCCTCCACTTT.

This chain connects TRBV6-6 to TRBJ1-2; a weak D match, TRBD1 (5 bases). Per germline, CDR1 MNHNY and CDR2 SVGAGI (reference sequence). This CDR3 has 18 residues. V lost 5 bases and J 0 bases, leaving 22 bases between the germline ends. The CDR3 nucleotides read TGTGCCAGCAGTCCCCCGTCTTGGAGGGGCGAATCTAACTATGGCTACACCTTC. This sequence encodes CASSPPSWRGESNYGYTF.

CDR3 coding DNA: TGTGCCAGCAGGCTCGACAGGACCACGAACACTGAAGCTTTCTTT. This translates into CASRLDRTTNTEAFF. The rearrangement links TRBV6-5 to TRBJ1-1, with a tentative D call TRBD1 (6 bases). Germline V lookup: CDR1 MNHEY, CDR2 SVGAGI. The CDR3 contains 15 residues. The germline V and J ends were trimmed by 6 bases and 1 base, with 15 bases remaining between them.

J is TRBJ1-4 and V is TRBV11-2; D is uncertain. The V gene lost 2 bases and the J gene lost 2 bases, with 9 bases spanning the gap. The CDR3 spans 15 residues. CDR1 SGHAT and CDR2 FQNNGV come from the germline V gene. The CDR3 DNA is TGTGCCAGCAGCTTATCGGGTGGGACTAATGAAAAACTGTTTTTT. Translation gives CASSLSGGTNEKLFF. The complete variable domain, with remaining parts taken from reference TRBV11-2 and TRBJ1-4, reads EAGVAQSPRYKIIEKRQSVAFWCNPISGHATLYWYQQILGQGPKLLIQFQNNGVVDDSQLPKDRFSAERLKGVDSTLKIQPAKLEDSAVYLCASSLSGGTNEKLFFGSGTQLSVL.

The chain carries TRBV27 and TRBJ1-5; D remains unclear. The CDR3 runs to 13 residues. V shed 2 bases and J shed 2 bases, with 4 bases lying between them. Germline assignment: CDR1 MNHEY and CDR2 SMNVEV (reference sequence). Written as DNA, the CDR3 is TGTGCCAGCAGTTTAAGCGGCAATCAGCCCCAGCATTTT. This codes for CASSLSGNQPQHF.

The CDR3 region has the DNA TGCAGCGTTGTTCCCGGGACAAGTAACACCGGGGAGCTGTTTTTT. The encoded protein is CSVVPGTSNTGELFF. V and J are TRBV29-1 and TRBJ2-2, with D possibly being TRBD1 (6 bases). Trimming shortened V by 4 bases and J by 2 bases, and 14 bases separated the two germline ends. This CDR3 comprises 15 residues. Germline values: CDR1 SQVTM, CDR2 ANQGSEA.